Listed here are 8 T cell receptor beta chains from one sample, sequenced in a study of regulatory T cells in long-lasting Graves disease. Time point described: newly diagnosed GD, antithyroid drugs for less than 3 months. The TCR library was made from RNA extracted from PBMCs. Assembly of TCR beta libraries relied on iRepertoire HTBI primers together with Arm-PCR of CDR3 regions. TCRdb reprocessed the multiplex PCR reads with MiXCR, giving one entry per CDR3 protein. In the table there are about 500,000 distinct CDR3 sequences, about 17% of which are singletons. The same specimen was also included in a second study, on T cells in Graves' hyperthyroidism and ophthalmopathy.

The material was peripheral blood mononuclear cells (PBMCs), obtained at new diagnosis, from a patient treated with antithyroid drugs. The receptors were sampled from a man in his forties with Graves disease.

The sample holds many counts of this clonotype. J is TRBJ2-1 and V is TRBV27; TRBD1 might be the D (6 bases). The germline V and J ends were trimmed by 3 bases and 6 bases, with 15 bases remaining between them. The CDR3 consists of 15 residues. CDR1 is MNHEY, CDR2 SMNVEV, per germline (reference sequence). The CDR3 DNA is TGTGCCAGCAGTTTGGGGACACGGCCCGGCAATGAGCAGTTCTTC. This codes for CASSLGTRPGNEQFF.

This clonotype was counted at least ten times. The V gene is TRBV20-1, the J gene TRBJ2-1, with 10 bases lining up with TRBD1. The CDR3 covers 13 residues. Germline V lookup: CDR1 DFQATT, CDR2 SNEGSKA (reference sequence). Germline trimming cut 4 bases from V and 7 bases from J; bases unmatched to any gene: 4. CDR3 DNA sequence: TGCAGTGCTAAGACAGGGGGCAATAATGAGCAGTTCTTC. Protein: CSAKTGGNNEQFF.

V usage is TRBV20-1 and J usage is TRBJ1-4; D gene ambiguous. V was cut by 2 bases and J by 6 bases, with 4 bases left in between. The CDR3 runs 11 residues. Germline V lookup: CDR1 DFQATT, CDR2 SNEGSKA (reference sequence). CDR3 sequence: CSARIDEKLFF. The CDR3, as DNA: TGCAGTGCTAGAATCGATGAAAAACTGTTTTTT.

As for this clonotype: A far larger clone is one nucleotide away, so this likely arose from a read error. The chain is built from TRBV20-1 and TRBJ2-1; possible D gene TRBD2, 5 bases. CDR3 size: 12 residues. Germline loops: CDR1 DFQATT, CDR2 SNEGSKA (reference sequence). The CDR3 bases are TGCAGTGCTACCGACTATCTCAATGAGCAGTCCTTC. Protein: CSATDYLNEQSF.

This chain links TRBV20-1 with TRBJ1-2; TRBD1 matches 8 bases. The CDR3 is 15 amino acids. Germline-derived CDR1 and CDR2 are DFQATT and SNEGSKA (reference sequence). J lost 8 bases, V lost 1 base, and 12 bases had no gene match. In DNA form, the CDR3 reads TGCAGTGCTAGAGTAATACGGCAGGGGGCGAGAGGCTACACCTTC. It encodes CSARVIRQGARGYTF.

The table lists this clonotype with many counts. The V gene is TRBV28, the J gene TRBJ2-7; perhaps TRBD1 as D (5 bases). V was trimmed by 5 bases and J by 3 bases, leaving 14 bases between them. Germline values: CDR1 MDHEN, CDR2 SYDVKM. The CDR3 has 14 amino acids. The CDR3 reads CASSGAVPVYEQYF. The CDR3, as DNA: TGTGCCAGCAGTGGGGCCGTCCCTGTCTACGAGCAGTACTTC.

This clonotype was recorded a few times. The rearrangement links TRBV20-1 to TRBJ2-6; D not certain. CDR3 size: 14 residues. V lost 3 bases and J lost 0, with 6 bases in between. The germline gives CDR1 DFQATT, CDR2 SNEGSKA (reference sequence). CDR3 sequence: CSASPFSGANVLTF. DNA of the CDR3: TGCAGTGCTAGCCCCTTCTCTGGGGCCAACGTCCTGACTTTC.

This clonotype was counted a few times. V is TRBV6-2 or TRBV6-3 and J is TRBJ2-7; D gene uncertain. The V and J ends lost 2 bases and 3 bases respectively, with 8 bases between them. CDR3 size: 13 residues. Germline lookup yields CDR1 MNHEY and CDR2 SVGEGT. The CDR3 DNA sequence: TGTGCCAGCAGTTACCGGCTTTTCTACGAGCAGTACTTC. It translates to CASSYRLFYEQYF.